This T cell receptor (beta chain) was documented in a study of shared clonotypes between healthy human individuals. Study findings and constraints: Shared clonotypes across all four donors exceeded non-shared ones in generation probability. Sampling covered nothing but blood. Tissue TCR repertoires likely differ from those found in blood.

The CDR3 consists of 15 residues. Trimming left V 3 bases short and J 4 bases short, with 13 bases between. Germline V gene sequence: CDR1 LNHDA, CDR2 SQIVND (reference sequence). As for this clone: Its antigen is as yet unknown.

Method: immunoSEQ multiplex PCR; TCRdb's copy keeps in-frame clones and lacks some. The sample has roughly 170,000 clones, approximately 61% seen once. Specimen: memory CD4+ T cells sorted from blood. The subset here: CD45RA-negative fraction. The clonotype comes from a young man in good health. This rearrangement joins TRBV19 to TRBJ2-1, with a weak D call TRBD2 (5 bases). CDR3 sequence: CASSISFGGYNEQFF. CDR3 in DNA: TGTGCCAGTAGTATTAGCTTTGGCGGGTACAATGAGCAGTTCTTC.